What follows is one TCR beta chain and its context. This record comes from a study of technical replicates of blood from a handful of donors. The V segment lost 5 bases and the J segment 4 bases; nucleotides outside the gene matches: 7. Germline assignment: CDR1 SGDLS and CDR2 YYNGEE. The CDR3 contains 15 residues. Produced via immunoSEQ multiplex PCR; TCRdb's table is partial and in-frame only. The sample has about 62,000 clones; over 85% are singletons. The sequenced sample was PBMCs. The genes are TRBV9 and TRBJ1-3; TRBD1 matches at 9 bases. The TCR originated in a human donor in good health. Some clones in this sample may be carry-over from other donors' samples. The CDR3 loop is CASSPGTGKGNTIYF. CDR3 DNA sequence: TGTGCCAGCAGTCCCGGGACAGGGAAAGGAAACACCATATATTTT.